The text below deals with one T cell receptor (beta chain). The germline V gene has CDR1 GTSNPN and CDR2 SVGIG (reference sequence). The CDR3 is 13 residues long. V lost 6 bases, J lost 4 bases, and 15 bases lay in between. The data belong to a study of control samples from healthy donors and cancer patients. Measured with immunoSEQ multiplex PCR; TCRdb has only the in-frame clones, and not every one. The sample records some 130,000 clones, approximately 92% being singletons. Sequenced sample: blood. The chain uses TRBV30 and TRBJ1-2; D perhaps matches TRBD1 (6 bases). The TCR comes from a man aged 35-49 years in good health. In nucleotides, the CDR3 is TGTGCCTGCCCGGACAGAGCTTTCTATGGCTACACCTTC. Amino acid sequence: CACPDRAFYGYTF. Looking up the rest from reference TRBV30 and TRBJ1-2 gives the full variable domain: SQTIHQWPATLVQPVGSPLSLECTVEGTSNPNLYWYRQAAGRGLQLLFYSVGIGQISSEVPQNLSASRPQDRQFILSSKKLLLSDSGFYLCACPDRAFYGYTFGSGTRLTVV.